Each of the 7 T cell receptor beta chains below was sequenced from the same sample in a study of blood T cell repertoires in COVID-19. Using immunoSEQ multiplex PCR, the repertoire was profiled, and TCRdb retains in-frame clones only, with some absent. Of 200,000 or so clones in the sample, roughly 80% were seen once. The sample was peripheral blood. The source is a human donor in a cohort sampled during active COVID-19.

The chain combines TRBV5-5 with TRBJ1-1; D gene unclear. This CDR3 is built from 14 residues. The germline CDR1 and CDR2 sequences are SGHKS and YYEKEE (reference sequence). The V end was cut by 4 bases, the J end by 6 bases, with 16 bases between. This chain's CDR3 is CASSPLVVDAEAFF. DNA for the CDR3: TGTGCCAGCAGCCCCCTAGTAGTTGACGCTGAAGCTTTCTTT.

This chain connects TRBV5-6 to TRBJ1-1, with a weak D call TRBD1 (6 bases). V lost 1 base and J 6 bases, leaving 13 bases between the germline ends. Germline lookup yields CDR1 SGHDT and CDR2 YYEEEE. This CDR3 is 14 amino acids long. The CDR3 DNA follows: TGTGCCAGCAGCTTGAGCCCAGGGGTCCCTGAAGCTTTCTTT. The encoded protein is CASSLSPGVPEAFF.

This chain joins TRBV24-1 and TRBJ2-1; TRBD2 matches 12 bases. Germline V gene data show CDR1 as KGHDR and CDR2 as SFDVKD. This CDR3 has 17 amino acids. V gave up 4 bases and J gave up 6 bases; unmatched junction bases: 9. CDR3 protein: CATSDPTTSGRGNEQFF. The DNA for the CDR3 is TGTGCCACCAGTGACCCTACGACTAGCGGGAGAGGCAATGAGCAGTTCTTC.

The V and J genes are TRBV6-2 or TRBV6-3 and TRBJ1-5; TRBD1 aligns across 9 bases. Germline V lookup: CDR1 MNHEY, CDR2 SVGEGT. The CDR3 contains 17 residues. The ends lost 6 bases at V and 0 bases at J; junction bases unmatched: 9. CDR3 protein: CASSLRGQGTSNQPQHF. Written as DNA, the CDR3 is TGTGCCAGCAGCCTACGGGGACAGGGTACTAGCAATCAGCCCCAGCATTTT.

V and J are TRBV19 and TRBJ2-2; 8 nucleotides match TRBD2. The V gene end was trimmed by 5 bases and the J gene end by 4 bases; junction bases not matched to a gene: 9. The CDR3 sequence is 16 residues long. Germline V gene lookup returns CDR1 LNHDA and CDR2 SQIVND (reference sequence). CDR3 sequence (DNA): TGTGCCAGTAGTGCCTTGGGACTAGTGAGCACCGGGGAGCTGTTTTTT. Its translation: CASSALGLVSTGELFF.

The chain employs TRBV10-3 and TRBJ1-1; D is possibly TRBD1 (5 bases). Germline-derived CDR1 and CDR2 are ENHRY and SYGVKD. The CDR3 totals 12 residues. V was pared by 10 bases and J by 4 bases, with 13 bases between. This CDR3 is CATSGFATEAFF. Written as DNA, the CDR3 is TGTGCCACCTCAGGGTTTGCCACTGAAGCTTTCTTT.

The rearrangement joins TRBV6-2 or TRBV6-3 to TRBJ2-7; 11 positions agree with TRBD2. V dropped 4 bases and J dropped 5; count of bases not matched to a gene: 7. CDR3 length: 15 amino acids. Germline V CDR1 and CDR2: MNHEY, SVGEGT. The DNA of the CDR3 is TGTGCCAGCAGTTTAACCGGGACTAGCGGCCACGAGCAGTACTTC. Amino acids: CASSLTGTSGHEQYF.